This TCR beta chain was identified during a study of response to subunit inactivated influenza vaccine. Study-level findings and limits: Authors suggested each seasonal flu vaccination may recruit only limited numbers of new T cells.

From the RT-PCR reads, TCRdb called clonotypes with MiXCR, one entry per CDR3 protein. This sample has around 250,000 distinct CDR3 sequences, with 12% found just once. Germline CDR1 is SGHRS and CDR2 is YFSETQ. The CDR3 consists of 15 residues. V gave up 1 base and J gave up 2 bases, with 12 bases separating them. This clonotype has only a few counts. Its antigen is unknown. The rearrangement joins TRBV5-1 to TRBJ1-2; D is unclear. The starting material was non-naive T cells sorted from PBMCs, obtained around 14 days before vaccination. This receptor was obtained from a man aged 45-60 years who received an inactivated influenza vaccine. The CDR3 DNA sequence: TGCGCCAGCAGCTTGTCTCGCGGCAGGAACTATGGCTACACCTTC. It specifies CASSLSRGRNYGYTF.